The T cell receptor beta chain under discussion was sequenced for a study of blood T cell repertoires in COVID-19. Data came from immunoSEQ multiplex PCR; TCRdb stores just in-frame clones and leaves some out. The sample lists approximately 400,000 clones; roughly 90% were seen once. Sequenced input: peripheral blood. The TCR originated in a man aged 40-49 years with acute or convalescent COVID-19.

In nucleotides, the CDR3 is TGTGCCAGCAGCCGCGATTACGGCACAGATACGCAGTATTTT. It translates to CASSRDYGTDTQYF. The chain employs TRBV6-6 and TRBJ2-3, with D unresolved. The CDR3 has 14 residues. V shed 6 bases and J shed 1 base, with 11 bases lying between them. Per the germline V gene, CDR1 is MNHNY and CDR2 is SVGAGI (reference sequence).